Detailed here is one TCR beta chain. This clone was recorded a few times. No cognate antigen has been identified for it. The junction and the germline gene differ at one end; a read error may be behind it. Receptor amplification or capture employed the immunoSEQ multiplex PCR assay. For the multiplex PCR, a mixture combining 60 forward primers for TCR Vbeta segments and 13 reverse primers for TCR Jbeta segments was used. The CDR3 region of rearranged TCR beta genes was amplified from genomic DNA by a multiplex PCR assay. On the Illumina HiSeq System, the amplified TCR beta libraries were sequenced as 87-base-pair reads. As for the authors' bioinformatics: A later analysis tallied roughly 80 million unique TCR beta chains across the approximately 670 repertoires, and about 10 million of those chains were shared by two or more donors. Raw reads were error-corrected and collapsed into unique sequences with a nearest-neighbor algorithm that merged closely related sequences to remove PCR and sequencing errors. CDR3 sequences were aligned to IMGT reference sequences to assign V, D and J gene segments. For a sequence to be retained, at least a six-nucleotide match to both a V gene segment and a J gene segment was required. Rearrangements were classified as productive when the CDR3 lacked stop codons and remained in frame with V and J, and all other rearrangements were classified as non-productive. CDR3 was defined according to IMGT convention as the region running from the second conserved V-encoded cysteine to the conserved J-encoded phenylalanine. The earlier analysis of roughly 590 of the donors excluded sequences that lacked an unambiguous match to a single V gene segment. In an earlier analysis of some 590 of the donors, a V segment was called functional when productive rearrangements were above 56.7%, and segregating when the standard deviation between donors exceeded 5%. A statistical classification framework was built for diagnosing cytomegalovirus status from the catalog of TCR beta chain sequences. In a later analysis, TCR nucleotide sequences were compared against IMGT/GENE-DB human TR gene sequences so that V and J genes could be assigned. A later analysis assigned CDR3 sequences and most-parsimonious VDJ recombination scenarios with the TCRdist pipeline. In a later analysis, every TCR beta chain was defined by the combination of its CDR3 amino acid sequence and its V-gene family, and reads without a unique V-gene family were dropped. In a later analysis, 450 to 600 highly shared, low-generation-probability nucleotide sequences were removed to address suspected cross-contamination and a sequencing artifact. In a later analysis, a clonal expansion index for each public chain was calculated from normalized within-repertoire ranks of inferred template counts. Generation probabilities in a later analysis came from a VDJ recombination model fitted to out-of-frame rearrangements, and those results were checked against IGoR. Hypergeometric tests were used in a later analysis to score TCR-TCR, TCR-HLA and TCR-CMV co-occurrence, with a repertoire-size bias correction applied to the TCR pairs. A later analysis estimated false discovery rates by permuting HLA or CMV assignments 20 times. In a later analysis, co-occurring TCRs were grouped using DBSCAN, with TCRdist sequence similarity added in when clustering inside HLA-allele-positive subsets. For co-occurrence clustering, repertoires with fewer than 30,000 or more than 120,000 public chains were excluded, along with roughly five repertoires with anomalous nucleotide sharing. TCRdb holds this immuneACCESS table with in-frame rearrangements only. Some clones are missing; in checked studies, unresolved V genes explain under half, and the rest has no known cause. The V and J calls and clone size were taken over from that table, and D and trimming were inferred from the DNA. The sample yields over 200,000 clones; 82% were counted once. The ten largest make up 0.5% to 0.7% of the sample.

The data belong to a study of cytomegalovirus exposure and HLA in healthy donors (TCRdb year 2017). Concerning the study at large: According to an earlier analysis of 450 to 650 of the donors, about 180 million T cells yielded some 110 million unique TCR beta sequences and less than 300 Gb of sequence data. An earlier analysis of about 600 of the donors used high-throughput TCR beta sequencing to judge whether each TCR beta V gene segment behaved as functional or pseudogenic. A later analysis re-analyzed previously published TCR beta repertoires from hundreds of donors and added high-resolution HLA genotyping to study TCR occurrence patterns. Rather than drawing on any new phenotypic data, the later analysis identified candidate immune exposures from TCR beta sequences and the way those sequences occurred across donors. Besides the first cohort of some 670 subjects, a separate validation cohort made up of 90 to 150 different subjects was used. HLA typing covered class I and class II loci at four-digit resolution. Typing coverage differed by locus: A, B, C, DRB1 and DQB1 were typed in roughly 629-630 donors, DQA1 in about 560, DPA1 in over 600, and DPB1 in 472. A later genetic analysis used genome-wide SNP genotypes for about 60% of the roughly 670 donors, treating that subset as a discovery cohort. The study aimed to test whether signatures of past pathogen exposure could be identified by cataloging public T cell receptors. Every discovery cohort repertoire had been produced on one sequencing platform. Across about 370 genotyped donors of the cohort, an average of 235,054 unique TCR beta nucleotide sequences per donor were sequenced, and around 20% of those sequences were non-productive. Alongside the repertoire data, information on donor age, sex, ethnicity and CMV serostatus was compiled. An early release that covered about 640 HLA-typed donors contained approximately 300 gigabases of sequencing data and around 80 million unique TCR sequences. The study combined high-throughput TCR immunosequencing, statistical association of individual TCRs with disease status, and machine learning to predict cytomegalovirus infection status. Among the roughly 400 genotyped donors, 81% belonged to the genetic ancestry cluster associated with self-reported Caucasian donors. A handful of DR-DQ haplotypes were handled as single units for association and clustering because linkage in the cohort was strong. The study used immunosequencing to profile the T cell repertoires of hundreds of subjects and linked those repertoires to cytomegalovirus serostatus.

The cohort was made up of roughly 670 healthy bone marrow donors. At the time of sampling, every cohort member was nominally healthy, though immune exposures that went unrecorded were likely present. The donor was CMV seronegative and was included in the group of hundreds of seronegative cohort members. A peripheral blood sample was collected from each donor, and TCR beta sequencing was performed on peripheral blood mononuclear cells. Genomic DNA was extracted from the blood cell samples with the Qiagen DNeasy Blood Extraction Kit. The CDR3 holds 13 amino acids from the cysteine to the phenylalanine. Only the CDR3 DNA stays, 39 bases, in frame from base 1. As encoded in the germline V gene (reference sequence), CDR1 is MNHEY while CDR2 is SMNVEV. The research as a whole found: In this cohort, only TCR beta chains were sequenced, and detectable features were limited by the absence of alpha or paired-chain data. A further reported finding was that TCR beta sequences accurately predicted the HLA-A and HLA-B alleles for most subjects in the first cohort. It was suggested by the authors that the approach could potentially be generalized to other disease states and immunological phenotypes. Strong co-occurrence of HLA alleles, especially DR and DQ, made assigning TCR associations to individual alleles difficult. Because some donors lacked HLA typing at each locus, the association tests relied only on the typed subset. In a later analysis, HLA-associated TCR beta chains showed more clonal expansion and lower generation probabilities than non-associated chains that were equally common. A later analysis associated 16,951 TCR beta sequences with specific HLA alleles at a false discovery rate of 0.05. While some public TCRs were present in many individuals, most TCR sequences turned up only very rarely across donors. V-gene and J-gene trimming of TCR beta chains was associated with a missense DCLRE1C variant in a later genetic analysis, and the association was replicated in an independent cohort. The only immune exposure information available for the cohort was CMV serostatus. An earlier analysis of approximately 600 of the donors showed that most TCR beta V segments appeared in productive rearrangements either about 87% or about 30% of the time, which broadly matched IMGT annotations. Linkage disequilibrium might explain the correlated functional status among segregating V segments, but an unknown experimental factor could not be ruled out. In a later genetic analysis, fewer N-insertions in productive TCRs were reported among donors in an Asian-associated ancestry cluster than the approximately 670-donor mean. The presence/absence analyses assumed that sequencing depth was roughly uniform across donors, and that assumption may not be true. A group of highly shared sequence variants was considered likely to be a technical artifact of the sequencing pipeline. The classifier was reported to diagnose cytomegalovirus status with high specificity and sensitivity in both the original cohort and the validation cohort. In a later analysis, the rate of TCR association differed among HLA loci, with DRB1 alleles having the most associated TCRs and HLA-C alleles having the fewest. The study gave a list of 150 to 200 TCR beta chains associated with cytomegalovirus. Several of the top co-occurrence clusters appeared to be linked to parvovirus B19, influenza, CMV and Epstein-Barr virus, according to a later analysis. Some IMGT-functional V segments, including TRBV6-2 and TRBV6-3, could not be told apart with the 87-base-pair reads, so those segments were excluded. Most CMV-associated TCR beta chains appeared to be HLA-restricted in a later analysis, and the HLA associations seemed to be driven largely by CMV exposure. About 17 rarely observed V segments, including chromosome 9 orphons, were excluded from the earlier analysis of a few hundred of the donors because counts were too low. A few of the identified cytomegalovirus-associated TCR beta chains were confirmed in vitro to be specific for cytomegalovirus antigens.

This receptor was taken from a woman between 40 and 55 years old in good health and CMV-seronegative. The rearranged chain carries TRBV27 and TRBJ2-1, with TRBD1 perhaps the D gene, on 6 matching bases. Sequenced sample: PBMCs. The base sequence is TGTGCCAGCAGTTTACTTTCGGGACAAGGGCTGATCTTC. This yields the protein CASSLLSGQGLIF.